Listed below are T cell receptor beta chains from one sample, sequenced in a study of cytomegalovirus exposure and HLA in healthy donors. Here immunoSEQ multiplex PCR was the method, and the copy in TCRdb shows in-frame clones only, minus some. The table shows over 100,000 clones, with roughly four fifths occurring only once. The material sequenced was PBMCs. These receptors were obtained from a woman aged 30 to 39 in good health and CMV-seropositive. CDR3s include the opening cysteine and the closing phenylalanine or tryptophan. D genes are given only for firm matches. For some rows the clone size is stated as once, few or many, or as a class when expanded; others skip it.

TRBV7-2,TRBD1,TRBJ2-1,.,TGTGCCAGCAGCGCCCGTTCCCGGGACAGGGCCTTCGGTGAGCAGTTCTTC,CASSARSRDRAFGEQFF
TRBV30,TRBD1,TRBJ1-1,few,TGTGCCTGGAGACTACAGGGGGGGAACACTGAAGCTTTCTTT,CAWRLQGGNTEAFF
TRBV11-2,TRBD1,TRBJ2-7,.,TGTGCCAGCAGCTTAGGGGACAGGGGTTTCGCGAGCTCCTACGAGCAGTACTTC,CASSLGDRGFASSYEQYF
TRBV27,.,TRBJ2-3,.,TGTGCCAGCAGTCAACAGGGTAGCACAGATACGCAGTATTTT,CASSQQGSTDTQYF
TRBV4-1,.,TRBJ1-5,.,TGCGCCAGCAGCCAAGATACGGGATGGAATCAGCCCCAGCATTTT,CASSQDTGWNQPQHF
TRBV6-6,TRBD1,TRBJ1-1,.,TGTGCCAGCAGTTACCTGCTCGGACAGGGGGTCGCTGAAGCTTTCTTT,CASSYLLGQGVAEAFF
TRBV5-1,TRBD1,TRBJ2-7,few,TGCGCCAGCAGCTTTACAGGGGACGAGCAGTACTTC,CASSFTGDEQYF
TRBV27,.,TRBJ1-2,.,TGTGCCAGCAGTCCCCTTTGGGGCAGGGACAAAGAAAACTATGGCTACACCTTC,CASSPLWGRDKENYGYTF
TRBV7-6,TRBD2,TRBJ2-3,.,TGTGCCAGCAGCTCATCCTTTAGACTAGCGGGGTCTTATACGCAGTATTTT,CASSSSFRLAGSYTQYF
TRBV4-2,TRBD2,TRBJ2-3,.,TGTGCCAGCAGCTCGCCGCGGGAGCGGGGGGTCAGAGGAACAGATACGCAGTATTTT,CASSSPRERGVRGTDTQYF
TRBV5-1,.,TRBJ2-5,.,TGCGCCAGCAGCTTTCGAGAGACCCAGTACTTC,CASSFRETQYF
TRBV28,TRBD1,TRBJ2-6,.,TGTGCCAGCCGGGACAGGGCTGGTGGGGCCAACGTCCTGACTTTC,CASRDRAGGANVLTF
TRBV4-2,TRBD1,TRBJ1-2,.,TGTGCCAGCAGCCAAGAAGGGGCCAGGGGGAATGGCTACACCTTC,CASSQEGARGNGYTF
TRBV4-3,TRBD2,TRBJ2-5,.,TGCGCCAGCAGCCAAGAAACTAGCGGGGGGCCAGAGACCCAGTACTTC,CASSQETSGGPETQYF
TRBV7-3,TRBD1,TRBJ1-6,few,TGTGCCAGCAGCTTAACGACAGGGGGAAATTCACCCCTCCACTTT,CASSLTTGGNSPLHF
TRBV6-5,TRBD2,TRBJ2-5,few,TGTGCCAGCAGCAAGAGCGGGGGAACGGAGACCCAGTACTTC,CASSKSGGTETQYF
TRBV6-6,.,TRBJ2-1,.,TGTGCCAGCAGTTACAGTGCGGCAGACTACAATGAGCAGTTCTTC,CASSYSAADYNEQFF
TRBV5-4,TRBD1,TRBJ1-2,.,TGTGCCAGCAGCTTGGTCAGGGGGATCGACTATGGCTACACCTTC,CASSLVRGIDYGYTF
TRBV5-1,TRBD1,TRBJ2-1,.,TGCGCCAGCAGCGGCCGGGACAGGGGTTCCAATGAGCAGTTCTTC,CASSGRDRGSNEQFF
TRBV19,.,TRBJ1-5,.,TGTGCCAGTAGACCCCTCCTGGGCAAGAATCAGCCCCAGCATTTT,CASRPLLGKNQPQHF
TRBV7-9,TRBD1,TRBJ1-4,.,TGTGCCAGCAGCGAGACAGGGCGGACTGAAAAACTGTTTTTT,CASSETGRTEKLFF
TRBV7-2,.,TRBJ1-2,.,TGTGCCAGCAGCCCGCGGGGCCATGGCTACACCTTC,CASSPRGHGYTF
TRBV7-9,.,TRBJ1-1,.,TGTGCCAGCAGCTTCGGGACTTTGACTGAAGCTTTCTTT,CASSFGTLTEAFF
TRBV4-3,TRBD1,TRBJ2-7,.,TGCGCCAGCAGCCAAAACCTAGGACAGGGCTACGAGCAGTACTTC,CASSQNLGQGYEQYF
TRBV2,TRBD2,TRBJ2-3,.,TGTGCCAGCAGTGAGGATAGCGGGGGGCAAGATACGCAGTATTTT,CASSEDSGGQDTQYF
TRBV2,.,TRBJ1-5,.,TGTGCCAGCAGTGAAGGTGGAGGGCAGCCCCAGCATTTT,CASSEGGGQPQHF
TRBV4-3,.,TRBJ2-1,.,TGCGCCAGCAGCTCACAAACTGGCGGTGAGCAGTTCTTC,CASSSQTGGEQFF
TRBV6-5,TRBD1,TRBJ2-7,.,TGTGCCAGCAGTTACTCGTGGGACAGATCCTACGAGCAGTACTTC,CASSYSWDRSYEQYF
TRBV28,TRBD1,TRBJ1-6,.,TGTGCCAGCAGTTCACATGCTTGGGACAGGGGTTCACCCCTCCACTTT,CASSSHAWDRGSPLHF
TRBV5-1,TRBD1,TRBJ1-1,few,TGCGCCAGCAGCCACCCGGGACAGGGGTTCTCCACTGAAGCTTTCTTT,CASSHPGQGFSTEAFF
TRBV2,.,TRBJ1-1,.,TGTGCCAGCAGTGTATGGGGCTCGGACACTGAAGCTTTCTTT,CASSVWGSDTEAFF